This TCR beta chain was recorded in a study of identical twins. MiXCR, applied by TCRdb to the 5' RACE reads, yields one record per CDR3 protein. The sample lists around 650,000 distinct CDR3 sequences, roughly 7.2% occurring once. Study-level findings and limits: Within beta out-of-frame sequences, the excess sharing observed between twins was weaker. Some out-of-frame alpha sequences were shared by twins, and these showed excess low generation probability.

This clonotype was picked up many times. Its antigen is unidentified. Between the trimmed V and J ends, which lost 0 bases and 5 bases, there was a span of 9 bases. From germline, CDR1 is SGDLS and CDR2 YYNGEE. The CDR3 is 14 amino acids. A further study also used this sample, focusing on yellow fever vaccine responses in identical twins. In that study: Each twin's T cell response to the vaccine was reported to look partly convergent and partly personalized.

Sequencing was done on a sample of PBMCs. The sequence came from a woman between 18 and 29 years old in good health. V usage is TRBV9 and J usage is TRBJ2-1, with D uncertain. The CDR3 protein is CASSVARRDNEQFF. CDR3 nucleotide sequence: TGTGCCAGCAGCGTAGCTCGGCGCGACAATGAGCAGTTCTTC.